This T cell receptor (beta chain) derives from a study of cytomegalovirus exposure and HLA in healthy donors. On this clone: Its specificity is not known.

Primers included in the PCR were 60 Vbeta and 13 Jbeta primers. The repertoire was sequenced with immunoSEQ multiplex PCR; TCRdb's copy has only in-frame clones and lacks some. Among roughly 200,000 clones, 75% to 85% were seen once, and the ten largest hold less than 2.5%. Whole-study results and caveats: Data from an earlier analysis indicated that most TCR beta V segments were productive either about 87% or about 30% of the time. Later analysis demonstrated an association between a missense DCLRE1C variant and TCR beta V- and J-gene trimming.

This TCR was recovered from a woman aged 50 to 65 in good health and CMV-seronegative. Sequencing was performed on PBMCs.

The CDR3 is CASSPWTGASTDTQYF. DNA of the CDR3: TGCGCCAGCAGCCCTTGGACAGGGGCGAGCACAGATACGCAGTATTTT. The chain recombines TRBV5-1 with TRBJ2-3, with 9 bases fitting TRBD1. Germline CDR1 reads SGHRS; CDR2 reads YFSETQ. CDR3 length: 16 amino acids. Trimming at V came to 4 bases and at J to 0 bases, leaving 6 bases not matched to a gene.